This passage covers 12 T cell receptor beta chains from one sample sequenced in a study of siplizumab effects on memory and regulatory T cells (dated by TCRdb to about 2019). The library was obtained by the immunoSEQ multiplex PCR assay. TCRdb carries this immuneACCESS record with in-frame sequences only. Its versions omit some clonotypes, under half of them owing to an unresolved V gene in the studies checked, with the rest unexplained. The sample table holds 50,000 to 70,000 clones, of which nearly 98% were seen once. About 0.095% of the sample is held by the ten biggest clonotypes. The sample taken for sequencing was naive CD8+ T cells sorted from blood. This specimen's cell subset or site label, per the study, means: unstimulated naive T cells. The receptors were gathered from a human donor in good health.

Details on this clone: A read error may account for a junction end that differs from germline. The CDR3 loop is CASRSGGAYNEQFF. CDR3 nucleotide sequence: TGTGCCAGTAGGAGCGGGGGGGCCTATAATGAGCAGTTCTTC. The chain links TRBV19 to TRBJ2-1; 10 bases align to TRBD2. Germline V gene lookup returns CDR1 LNHDA and CDR2 SQIVND (reference sequence). The CDR3 is made up of 14 amino acids.

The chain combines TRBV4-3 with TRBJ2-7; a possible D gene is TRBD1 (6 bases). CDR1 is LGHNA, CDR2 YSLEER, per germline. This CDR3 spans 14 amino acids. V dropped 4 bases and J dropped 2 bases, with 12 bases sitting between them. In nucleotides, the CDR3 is TGCGCCAGCAGCCCTCGGACAGACGCCTACGAGCAGTACTTC. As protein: CASSPRTDAYEQYF.

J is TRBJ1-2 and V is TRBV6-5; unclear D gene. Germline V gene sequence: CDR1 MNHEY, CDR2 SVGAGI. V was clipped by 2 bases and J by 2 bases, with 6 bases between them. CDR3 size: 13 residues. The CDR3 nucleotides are TGTGCCAGCAGTTACCAAGGGAACTATGGCTACACCTTC. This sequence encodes CASSYQGNYGYTF.

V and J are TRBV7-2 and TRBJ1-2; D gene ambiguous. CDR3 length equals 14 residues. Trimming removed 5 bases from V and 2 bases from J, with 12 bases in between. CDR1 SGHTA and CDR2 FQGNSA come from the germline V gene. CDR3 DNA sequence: TGTGCCAGCAGCCCCCTTAGGGAGAACTATGGCTACACCTTC. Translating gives CASSPLRENYGYTF.

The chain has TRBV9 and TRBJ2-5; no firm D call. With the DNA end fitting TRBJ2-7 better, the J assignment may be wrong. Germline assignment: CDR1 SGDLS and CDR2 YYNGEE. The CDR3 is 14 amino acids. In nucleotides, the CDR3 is TGTGCCAGCAGCGTAGGCGTAGCTTCCTACGAGCAGTACTTC. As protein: CASSVGVASYEQYF.

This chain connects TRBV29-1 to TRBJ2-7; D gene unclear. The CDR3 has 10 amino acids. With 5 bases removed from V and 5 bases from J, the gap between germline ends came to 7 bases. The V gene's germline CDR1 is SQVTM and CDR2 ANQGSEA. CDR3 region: CSVLTHEQYF. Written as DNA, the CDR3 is TGCAGCGTTTTGACACACGAGCAGTACTTC.

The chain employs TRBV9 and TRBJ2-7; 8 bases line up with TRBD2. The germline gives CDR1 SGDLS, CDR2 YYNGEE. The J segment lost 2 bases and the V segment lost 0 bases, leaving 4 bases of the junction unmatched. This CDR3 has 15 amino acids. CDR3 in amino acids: CASSVGGGPAYEQYF. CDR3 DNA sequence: TGTGCCAGCAGCGTAGGCGGGGGGCCTGCCTACGAGCAGTACTTC.

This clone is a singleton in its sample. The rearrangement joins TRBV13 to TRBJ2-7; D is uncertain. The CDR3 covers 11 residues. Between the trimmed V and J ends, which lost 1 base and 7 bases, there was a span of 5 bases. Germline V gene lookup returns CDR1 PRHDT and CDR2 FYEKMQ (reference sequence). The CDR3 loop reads CASSLEGEQYF. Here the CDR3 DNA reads TGTGCCAGCAGCTTAGAGGGTGAGCAGTACTTC.

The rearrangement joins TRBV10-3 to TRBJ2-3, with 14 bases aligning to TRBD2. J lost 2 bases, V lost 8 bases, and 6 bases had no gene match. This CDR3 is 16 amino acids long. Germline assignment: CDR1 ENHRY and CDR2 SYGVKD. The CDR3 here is CAIGGLAGVNTDTQYF. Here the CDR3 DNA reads TGTGCCATCGGGGGACTAGCGGGGGTTAACACAGATACGCAGTATTTT.

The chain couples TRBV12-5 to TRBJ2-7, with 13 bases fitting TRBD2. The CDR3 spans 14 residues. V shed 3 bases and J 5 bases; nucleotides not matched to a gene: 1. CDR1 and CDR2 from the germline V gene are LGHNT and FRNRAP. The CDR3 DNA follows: TGTGCTAGTGGTTTAGGGACTAGCGGGGACGAGCAGTACTTC. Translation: CASGLGTSGDEQYF.

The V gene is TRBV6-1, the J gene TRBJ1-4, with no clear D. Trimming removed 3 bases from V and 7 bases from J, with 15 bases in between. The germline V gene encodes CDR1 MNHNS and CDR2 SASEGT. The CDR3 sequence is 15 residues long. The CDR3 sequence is CASSDPDQDGEKLFF. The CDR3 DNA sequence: TGTGCCAGCAGTGACCCAGACCAGGACGGTGAAAAACTGTTTTTT.

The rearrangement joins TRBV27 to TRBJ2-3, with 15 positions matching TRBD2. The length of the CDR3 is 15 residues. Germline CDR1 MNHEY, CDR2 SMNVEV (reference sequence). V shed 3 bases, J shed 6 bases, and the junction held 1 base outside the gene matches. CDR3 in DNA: TGTGCCAGCAGTTTTGGACTAGCGGGAGGGGATACGCAGTATTTT. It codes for CASSFGLAGGDTQYF.